The clone carrying this TCR beta chain was found many times. V lost 3 bases and J lost 0; bases outside the gene matches: 2. Germline V gene sequence: CDR1 SGHTA, CDR2 FQGNSA. The CDR3 spans 15 residues. One entry per CDR3 protein results from TCRdb running MiXCR on the 5' RACE reads. Of roughly 65,000 distinct CDR3 sequences detected, approximately 4.1% appear once; the ten largest clones hold roughly 2.5%. The data were taken from a study of neurological immune-mediated disorders. Stored at -80 C, 2 million PBMCs were the source of the unsorted libraries. V gene TRBV7-2 combines with J gene TRBJ1-1, with 9 positions matching TRBD1. The receptor was derived from a man over 45 with multiple sclerosis. The sequencing sample was made of PBMCs. The CDR3 here is CASSLGTGMNTEAFF. CDR3 nucleotides: TGTGCCAGCAGCTTGGGGACAGGGATGAACACTGAAGCTTTCTTT.